The 11 T cell receptor beta chains presented below share a single source sample, sequenced in a study of T cell changes during pregnancy in multiple sclerosis (dated by TCRdb to the late 2010s). Library preparation used the immunoSEQ multiplex PCR assay. Here the immuneACCESS table is served through TCRdb, limited to in-frame sequences with V and J called. Missing clones are a known gap in these copies; in checked studies unresolved V genes cover under half, and the rest lacks a known reason. A total of around 71,000 clones appear in this sample, 90% to 95% of them only once. In total, the top ten clones hold approximately 1.1% of the sample. The sequencing here drew on peripheral blood, taken in the third trimester of pregnancy. Receptor source: a female donor with multiple sclerosis, enrolled in a pregnancy study.

In nucleotides, the CDR3 is TGTGCCAGCAGCCAAACAGGCATCCAAGAGACCCAGTACTTC. The encoded protein is CASSQTGIQETQYF. The chain recombines TRBV9 with TRBJ2-5; possibly TRBD1 for D (5 bases). From germline, CDR1 is SGDLS and CDR2 YYNGEE. Deletions cut 4 bases from V and 1 base from J, with 11 bases between. The CDR3 has 14 residues.

This chain links TRBV4-2 with TRBJ2-3, with a weak D call TRBD2 (6 bases). The CDR3 is 16 amino acids. The germline CDR1 and CDR2 sequences are LGHNA and YNFKEQ. V lost 4 bases, J lost 1 base, and 15 bases lay in between. The chain's CDR3 is CASSRPSGTGTDTQYF. DNA for the CDR3: TGTGCCAGCAGCCGGCCCTCGGGGACTGGCACAGATACGCAGTATTTT.

This clone is a singleton in its sample. This chain links TRBV10-1 with TRBJ2-5, with 7 bases that match TRBD2. Germline-derived CDR1 and CDR2 are WNHNN and SYGVQD (reference sequence). Trimming at V came to 3 bases and at J to 3 bases, leaving 4 bases not matched to a gene. The CDR3 runs to 14 residues. DNA of the CDR3: TGCGCCAGCAGTGAAGCGGGGAAGGAAGAGACCCAGTACTTC. Protein sequence: CASSEAGKEETQYF.

The chain employs TRBV7-3 and TRBJ1-5, with D perhaps matching TRBD1 (6 bases). Per the germline V gene, CDR1 is SGHTA and CDR2 is FQGTGA. The CDR3 extends over 19 amino acids. V was cut by 2 bases and J by 0 bases, with 20 bases left in between. CDR3 protein: CASSLGRGTWPYSNQPQHF. The CDR3, as DNA: TGTGCCAGCAGCTTAGGTAGGGGGACCTGGCCCTATAGCAATCAGCCCCAGCATTTT. Variable domain in full (rest from reference TRBV7-3 and TRBJ1-5): GAGVSQTPSNKVTEKGKYVELRCDPISGHTALYWYRQSLGQGPEFLIYFQGTGAADDSGLPNDRFFAVRPEGSVSTLKIQRTERGDSAVYLCASSLGRGTWPYSNQPQHFGDGTRLSIL.

The chain carries TRBV6-5 and TRBJ2-1, with D perhaps TRBD2 (6 bases). The CDR3 has 14 amino acids. Germline assignment: CDR1 MNHEY and CDR2 SVGAGI. The V gene lost 7 bases and the J gene lost 5 bases, with 15 bases spanning the gap. The CDR3 DNA reads as TGTGCCAGCACCGCAACGGGACTCAACAATGAGCAGTTCTTC. It encodes CASTATGLNNEQFF.

This clone was picked up one time. The chain is built from TRBV19 and TRBJ2-2, with TRBD1 matching 9 bases. With 4 bases clipped from V and 3 bases from J, the junction kept 3 bases outside the gene matches. Per germline, CDR1 LNHDA and CDR2 SQIVND (reference sequence). CDR3 length: 15 residues. For the CDR3, the DNA is TGTGCCAGTAGTACCGGGACAGGGTACACCGGGGAGCTGTTTTTT. Its protein product is CASSTGTGYTGELFF.

This chain links TRBV19 with TRBJ1-1, with a possible D match to TRBD1 (6 bases). Germline CDR1 reads LNHDA; CDR2 reads SQIVND (reference sequence). V was pared by 5 bases and J by 2 bases, with 9 bases between. The CDR3 covers 13 residues. Written as DNA, the CDR3 is TGTGCCAGTAGTCGACAGGTAAACACTGAAGCTTTCTTT. Amino acids: CASSRQVNTEAFF. Using reference TRBV19 and TRBJ1-1 for the parts outside the CDR3, the full variable domain is DGGITQSPKYLFRKEGQNVTLSCEQNLNHDAMYWYRQDPGQGLRLIYYSQIVNDFQKGDIAEGYSVSREKKESFPLTVTSAQKNPTAFYLCASSRQVNTEAFFGQGTRLTVV.

This clone was counted a few times. J is TRBJ1-1 and V is TRBV6-5; D gene unclear. The germline V gene encodes CDR1 MNHEY and CDR2 SVGAGI. This CDR3 spans 13 amino acids. The V end lost 5 bases, the J end lost 2 bases, and 9 bases lay between the germline ends. The CDR3 loop is CASSALTNTEAFF. In DNA form, the CDR3 reads TGTGCCAGCAGTGCATTGACTAACACTGAAGCTTTCTTT.

V and J are TRBV28 and TRBJ1-2, with 12 bases lining up with TRBD1. CDR3 length: 14 residues. Trimming took 11 bases from V and 8 from J; bases not matched to a gene: 12. From germline, CDR1 is MDHEN and CDR2 SYDVKM. The CDR3 DNA reads TGTGCCGAAGACACCGGGACAGGGGGCGCGGGCTACACCTTC. This translates into CAEDTGTGGAGYTF.

The chain is built from TRBV6-5 and TRBJ1-2, with 10 bases lining up with TRBD1. Germline V gene data show CDR1 as MNHEY and CDR2 as SVGAGI. V lost 7 bases to trimming and J lost 8 bases; unmatched junction nucleotides: 4. The CDR3 extends over 12 amino acids. CDR3 sequence reads: CASTTGGGGYTF. DNA of the CDR3: TGTGCCAGCACGACAGGGGGCGGGGGCTACACCTTC.

V gene TRBV18 combines with J gene TRBJ2-2, with D maybe TRBD1 (5 bases). V was clipped by 1 base and J by 0 bases, with 6 bases between them. CDR1 is KGHSH and CDR2 is LQKENI in the germline V gene. This CDR3 is built from 15 residues. The CDR3 here is CASSPQGTNTGELFF. In DNA, the CDR3 is TGTGCCAGCTCACCACAGGGGACGAACACCGGGGAGCTGTTTTTT. Using reference TRBV18 and TRBJ2-2 for the parts outside the CDR3, the full variable domain is NAGVMQNPRHLVRRRGQEARLRCSPMKGHSHVYWYRQLPEEGLKFMVYLQKENIIDESGMPKERFSAEFPKEGPSILRIQQVVRGDSAAYFCASSPQGTNTGELFFGEGSRLTVL.